The present entry profiles one T cell receptor beta chain with its context. Its antigen is not known. This record belongs to a study of shared clonotypes between healthy human individuals. Partitioning of CD4+ cells yielded a CD45RA+ naive subset and a CD45RA-negative memory subset. General study findings and limits: Clonotypes shared by all four donors outscored non-shared clonotypes in generation probability. Clonotype sharing across four donors was observed for about 5.2% of naive CD4 clonotypes.

The study ran the assay at deep level. TCRdb's copy holds only in-frame clones and misses some; the assay was immunoSEQ multiplex PCR. This sample yields about 2,500,000 clones, of which approximately 92% are seen a single time; roughly 0.14% belongs to the top ten. Sequenced: naive CD4+ T cells sorted from blood. The subset was: CD45RA+ positively selected. The TCR sequence derives from a young man in good health.

In DNA form, the CDR3 reads TGTGCCAGCAGAGGGACCCAAGAGACCCAGTACTTC. It yields the protein CASRGTQETQYF. The V call is TRBV6-6, the J call TRBJ2-5, with D possibly being TRBD1 or TRBD2 (5 bases each). Germline V lookup: CDR1 MNHNY, CDR2 SVGAGI (reference sequence). The CDR3 covers 12 residues. V shed 6 bases and J shed 1 base, with 6 bases lying between them.